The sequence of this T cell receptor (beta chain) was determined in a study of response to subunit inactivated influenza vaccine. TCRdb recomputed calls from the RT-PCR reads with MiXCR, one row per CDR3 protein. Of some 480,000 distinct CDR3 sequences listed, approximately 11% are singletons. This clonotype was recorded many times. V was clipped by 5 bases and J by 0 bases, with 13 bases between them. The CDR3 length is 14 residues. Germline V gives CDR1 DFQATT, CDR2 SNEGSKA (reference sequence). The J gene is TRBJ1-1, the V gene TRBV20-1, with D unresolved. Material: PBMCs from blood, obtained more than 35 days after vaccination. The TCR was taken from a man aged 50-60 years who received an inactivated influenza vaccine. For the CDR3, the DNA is TGCAGTGCTCGACCCTCATCGGTGAACACTGAAGCTTTCTTT. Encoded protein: CSARPSSVNTEAFF.